This TCR beta chain was found in a study of cytomegalovirus exposure and HLA in healthy donors. The study ran its PCR with 60 Vbeta and 13 Jbeta primers. Assay: immunoSEQ multiplex PCR; the TCRdb copy retains only in-frame clones and omits some. The sample yields 95,000 to 150,000 clones, around two thirds seen once. The CDR3 is 13 amino acids. Losses at the gene ends were 6 bases for V and 5 bases for J; bases not matched to a gene: 4. Germline loops: CDR1 SGHRS, CDR2 YFSETQ. This clonotype originated in a woman in her forties in good health and CMV-seropositive. Specimen: PBMCs. The chain employs TRBV5-1 and TRBJ2-3, with TRBD2 identical over 9 bases. The CDR3 DNA follows: TGCGCCAGCACCATAGCGGGGGAAGATACGCAGTATTTT. This encodes CASTIAGEDTQYF.